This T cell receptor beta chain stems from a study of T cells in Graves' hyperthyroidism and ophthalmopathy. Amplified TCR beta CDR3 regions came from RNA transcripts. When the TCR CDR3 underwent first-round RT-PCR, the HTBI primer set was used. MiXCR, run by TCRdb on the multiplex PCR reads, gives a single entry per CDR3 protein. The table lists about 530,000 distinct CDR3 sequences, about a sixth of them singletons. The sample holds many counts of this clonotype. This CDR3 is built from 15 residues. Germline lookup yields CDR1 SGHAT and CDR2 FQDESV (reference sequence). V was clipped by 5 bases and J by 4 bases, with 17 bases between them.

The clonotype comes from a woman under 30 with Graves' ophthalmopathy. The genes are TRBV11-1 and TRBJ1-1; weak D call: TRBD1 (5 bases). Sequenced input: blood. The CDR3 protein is CASSPSGGVITEAFF. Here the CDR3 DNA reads TGTGCCAGCAGCCCCTCCGGAGGGGTGATCACTGAAGCTTTCTTT.